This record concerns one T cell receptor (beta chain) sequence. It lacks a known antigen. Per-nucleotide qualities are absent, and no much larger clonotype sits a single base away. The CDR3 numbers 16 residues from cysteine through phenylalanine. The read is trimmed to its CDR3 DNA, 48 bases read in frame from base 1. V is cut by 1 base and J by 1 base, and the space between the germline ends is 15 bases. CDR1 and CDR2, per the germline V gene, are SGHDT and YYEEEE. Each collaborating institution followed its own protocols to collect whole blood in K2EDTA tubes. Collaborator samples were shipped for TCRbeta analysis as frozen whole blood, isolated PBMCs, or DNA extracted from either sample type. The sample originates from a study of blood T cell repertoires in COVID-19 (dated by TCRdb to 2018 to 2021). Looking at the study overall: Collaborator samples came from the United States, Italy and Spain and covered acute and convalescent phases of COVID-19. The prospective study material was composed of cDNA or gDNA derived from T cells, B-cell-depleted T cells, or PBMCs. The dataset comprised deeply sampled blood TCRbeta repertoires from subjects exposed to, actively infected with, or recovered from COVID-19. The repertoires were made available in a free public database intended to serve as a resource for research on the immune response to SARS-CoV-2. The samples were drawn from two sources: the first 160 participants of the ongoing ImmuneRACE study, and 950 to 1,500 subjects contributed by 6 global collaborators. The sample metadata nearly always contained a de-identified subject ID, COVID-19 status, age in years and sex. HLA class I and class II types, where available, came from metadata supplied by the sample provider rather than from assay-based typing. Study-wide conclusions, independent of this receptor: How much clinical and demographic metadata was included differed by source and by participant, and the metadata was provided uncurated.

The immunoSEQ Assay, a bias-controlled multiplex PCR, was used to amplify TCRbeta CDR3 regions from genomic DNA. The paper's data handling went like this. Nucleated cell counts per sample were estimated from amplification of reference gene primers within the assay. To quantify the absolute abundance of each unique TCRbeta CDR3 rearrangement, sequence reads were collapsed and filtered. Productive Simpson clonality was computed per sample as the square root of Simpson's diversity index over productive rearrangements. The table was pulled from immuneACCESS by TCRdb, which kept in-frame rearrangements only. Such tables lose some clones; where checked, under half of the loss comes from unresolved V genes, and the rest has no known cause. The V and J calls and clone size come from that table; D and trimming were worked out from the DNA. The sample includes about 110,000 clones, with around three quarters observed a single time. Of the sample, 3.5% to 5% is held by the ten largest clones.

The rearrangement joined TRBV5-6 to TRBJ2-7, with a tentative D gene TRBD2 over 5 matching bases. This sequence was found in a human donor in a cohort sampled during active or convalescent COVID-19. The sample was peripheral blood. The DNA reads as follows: TGTGCCAGCAGCTTGCTTCCCGGACTCCTATCCTACGAGCAGTACTTC. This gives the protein CASSLLPGLLSYEQYF.